This T cell receptor (beta chain) originates from a study of T cells after yellow fever vaccination. Each CDR3 protein is one row after TCRdb ran MiXCR on the 5' RACE reads. The sample comprises hundreds of thousands of distinct CDR3 sequences, 7% to 9% of which are singletons, and under 20% rests with the top ten. Study conclusions and caveats: A faster peak, day 5 versus 15, was reached by the weaker secondary response.

Germline-derived CDR1 and CDR2 are SNHLY and FYNNEI. Trimming took 4 bases from V and 3 from J, leaving 10 bases between them. The CDR3 runs to 14 residues. Remarks on this clonotype: Its antigen remains unidentified.

This chain joins TRBV2 and TRBJ1-3; D is unresolved. The source material was PBMCs, sampled roughly 46 days after the first yellow fever vaccination. The source of this sequence is a man younger than 35 who received the YFV17D yellow fever vaccine. The CDR3 sequence is CASSGGLFGNTIYF. The DNA for the CDR3 is TGTGCCAGCAGTGGCGGGTTGTTTGGAAACACCATATATTTT.